The clone carrying this TCR beta chain was observed a handful of times. This entry is derived from a study of Graves' ophthalmopathy and Graves' hyperthyroidism. The authors diagnosed from clinical symptoms, serum thyroxine, TRAb, thyroid ultrasound and orbital computed tomography. V lost 9 bases and J lost 5, with 18 bases in between. Germline V gives CDR1 KGHDR, CDR2 SFDVKD. The CDR3 is 14 residues long. The authors amplified TCR beta CDR3 regions from RNA transcripts. First-round RT-PCR relied on HTBI primers, and a second-round multiplex PCR came next. In TCRdb, the multiplex PCR reads were re-called with MiXCR into one record per CDR3 protein. The repertoire consists of roughly 13,000 distinct CDR3 sequences, with roughly 50% occurring once and the leading ten covering roughly 50%.

Sequencing was carried out using peripheral blood. The chain employs TRBV24-1 and TRBJ1-1, with D perhaps TRBD1 (5 bases). This TCR derives from a woman in her 30s with Graves' ophthalmopathy. Here the CDR3 DNA reads TGTGCCACCGCGCCCGCAGGGAGGACGACTGAAGCTTTCTTT. Translation gives CATAPAGRTTEAFF.